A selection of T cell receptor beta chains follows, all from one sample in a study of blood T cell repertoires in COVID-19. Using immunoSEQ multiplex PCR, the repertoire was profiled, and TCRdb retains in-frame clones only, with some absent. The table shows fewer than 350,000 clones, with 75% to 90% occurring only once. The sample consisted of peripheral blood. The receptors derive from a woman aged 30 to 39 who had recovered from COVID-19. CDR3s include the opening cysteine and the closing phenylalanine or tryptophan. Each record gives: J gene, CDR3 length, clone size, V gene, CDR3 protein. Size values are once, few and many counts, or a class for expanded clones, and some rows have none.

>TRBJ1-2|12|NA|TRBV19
CASTNEGEGYTF
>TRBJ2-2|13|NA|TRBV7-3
CASSLYKAGELFF
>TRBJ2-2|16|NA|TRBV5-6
CASSQFRVTHTGELFF
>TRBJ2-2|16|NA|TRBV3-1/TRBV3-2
CASSQAGTTNTGELFF
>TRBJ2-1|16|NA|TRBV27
CASSPLLGQGYNEQFF
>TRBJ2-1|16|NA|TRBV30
CAWGRLAGDLYNEQFF
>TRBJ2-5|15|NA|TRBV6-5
CASSRPGQGQETQYF
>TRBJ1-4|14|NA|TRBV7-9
CASSFGTYNEKLFF
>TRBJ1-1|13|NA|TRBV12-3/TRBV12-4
CASSPTGNTEAFF
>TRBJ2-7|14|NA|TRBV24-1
CATSDHTGAYEQYF
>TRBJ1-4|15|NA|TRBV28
CASSHRDRSNEKLFF
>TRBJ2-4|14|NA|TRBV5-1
CASSSGTAGDIQYF
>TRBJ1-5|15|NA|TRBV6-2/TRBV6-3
CASSWDRGVHQPQHF
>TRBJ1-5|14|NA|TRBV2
CASSISQNNQPQHF
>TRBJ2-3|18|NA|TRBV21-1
CASSKGAGGPFDTDTQYF
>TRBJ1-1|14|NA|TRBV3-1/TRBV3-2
CASSPTGVGTEAFF
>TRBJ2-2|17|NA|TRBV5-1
CASSSSPGQGLTGELFF
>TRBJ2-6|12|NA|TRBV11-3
CASSQGANVLTF
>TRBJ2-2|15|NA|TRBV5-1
CASSLREDNTGELFF
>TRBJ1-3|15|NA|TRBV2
CASSEAWTGGNTIYF
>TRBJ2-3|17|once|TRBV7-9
CASRAGTSGGSTDTQYF
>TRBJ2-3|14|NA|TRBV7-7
CASSFGGLTDTQYF
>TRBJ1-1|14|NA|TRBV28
CASRDQGSSTEAFF
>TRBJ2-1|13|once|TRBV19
CASSIDGTEEQFF
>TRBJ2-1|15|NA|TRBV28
CASRGGRDAYNEQFF
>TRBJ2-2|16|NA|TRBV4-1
CASSQATSGRTGELFF
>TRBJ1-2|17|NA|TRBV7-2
CASSLETGQGKNYGYTF
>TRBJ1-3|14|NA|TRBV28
CASSWTVSGNTIYF
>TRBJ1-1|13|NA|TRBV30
CAWTKQGNTEAFF
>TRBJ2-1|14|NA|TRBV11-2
CASSQIGGADEQFF
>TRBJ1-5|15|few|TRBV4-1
CASSQVRSGNQPQHF
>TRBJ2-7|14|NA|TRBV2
CASSPIADYYEQYF
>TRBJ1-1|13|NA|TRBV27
CASSTRTESEAFF
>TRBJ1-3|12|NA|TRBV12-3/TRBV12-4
CASSLVINTIYF
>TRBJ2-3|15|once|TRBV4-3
CASSQGTGGTDTQYF
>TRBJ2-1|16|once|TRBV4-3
CASSQDRLAGVYEQFF
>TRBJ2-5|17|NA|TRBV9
CASSVSVGDPVEETQYF
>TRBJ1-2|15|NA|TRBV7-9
CASSNPGQGAPGYTF
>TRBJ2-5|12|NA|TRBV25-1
CATGQGADTQYF
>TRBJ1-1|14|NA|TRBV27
CASSRDRVNTEAFF
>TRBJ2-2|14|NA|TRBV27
CASRGGLNTGELFF
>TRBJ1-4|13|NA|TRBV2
CASSEEPDEKLFF
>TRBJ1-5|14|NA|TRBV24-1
CATSGQYSNQPQHF
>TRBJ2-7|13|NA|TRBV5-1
CASKGQGAREQYF
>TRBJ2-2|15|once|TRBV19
CASRSFEGATGELFF
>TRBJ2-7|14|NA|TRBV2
CASSEPGIRGEQYF